The T cell receptor (beta chain) under discussion was sequenced for a study of blood T cell repertoires in COVID-19 (dated by TCRdb to about 2020). At the level of the whole study: Samples from collaborators originated in the United States, Italy and Spain and spanned both the acute and convalescent phases of COVID-19. The prospective study material was composed of cDNA or gDNA derived from T cells, B-cell-depleted T cells, or PBMCs. The dataset comprised deeply sampled blood TCRbeta repertoires from subjects exposed to, actively infected with, or recovered from COVID-19. The repertoires were released in a freely available public database intended as a resource for research on the immune response to SARS-CoV-2. Samples were obtained from the ongoing ImmuneRACE study (first 160 participants) and from over 1,000 subjects provided by 6 global collaborators. The sample metadata nearly always contained a de-identified subject ID, COVID-19 status, age in years and sex. HLA class I and class II types, where available, came from metadata supplied by the sample provider rather than from assay-based typing.

With respect to this clone: Its antigen remains unidentified. No clone much larger than this one lies a single base away; base qualities are absent.

CDR1 MNHNY and CDR2 SVGAGI are derived from the germline V gene (reference sequence). V loses 4 bases of germline sequence and J loses 5 bases, and the interval between the two ends is 12 bases. The CDR3 runs 14 residues from the cysteine to the phenylalanine. Only the CDR3 part of the read is kept: 42 bases, read in frame from the first base. Whole blood was collected in K2EDTA tubes by collaborating institutions according to the institutions' own protocols. For TCRbeta analysis, collaborators shipped samples in one of three forms: frozen whole blood, isolated PBMCs, or DNA extracted from either of those sample types. Broad study findings and their caveats: The quantity of clinical and demographic metadata differed by source and by participant and was supplied without curation.

The immunoSEQ Assay, a bias-controlled multiplex PCR, was used to amplify TCRbeta CDR3 regions from genomic DNA. The study's own analysis went as follows. Within the assay, amplification of reference gene primers was used to estimate how many nucleated cells each sample contained. To quantify the absolute abundance of each unique TCRbeta CDR3 rearrangement, sequence reads were collapsed and filtered. For each sample, productive Simpson clonality was calculated as the square root of Simpson's diversity index across productive rearrangements. TCRdb provides this immuneACCESS table in a form limited to in-frame rearrangements. Some clones are lacking; in checked studies, under half of them reflect an unresolved V gene, and why the rest are absent is not known. The V and J calls and the clone size are those of that table, but D and trimming were determined from the DNA. The sample data list about 110,000 clones, and about 87% of these were observed just once. The top ten constitute less than 8% of the sample.

Sequencing was carried out using peripheral blood. The sequence was obtained from a woman aged 45 to 65 with acute or convalescent COVID-19. The rearranged segments are TRBV6-6 and TRBJ1-5, with a weak D call of TRBD1 (6 bases match). The CDR3 is CASSFGEGDQPQHF. The DNA reads TGTGCCAGCAGTTTCGGCGAGGGGGATCAGCCCCAGCATTTT.